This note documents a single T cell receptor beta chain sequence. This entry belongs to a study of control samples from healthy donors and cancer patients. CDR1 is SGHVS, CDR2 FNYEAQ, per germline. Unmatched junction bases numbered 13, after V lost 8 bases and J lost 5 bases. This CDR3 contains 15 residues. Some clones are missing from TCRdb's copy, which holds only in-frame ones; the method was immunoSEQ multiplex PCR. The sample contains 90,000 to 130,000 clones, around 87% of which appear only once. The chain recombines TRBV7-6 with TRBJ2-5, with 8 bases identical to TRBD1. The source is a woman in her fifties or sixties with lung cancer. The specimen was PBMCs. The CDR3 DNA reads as TGTGCCAGCCACGTCGGCAGGGGGCAAGGGGAGACCCAGTACTTC. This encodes CASHVGRGQGETQYF.